These 25 T cell receptor beta chains originate from one sample sequenced in a study of blood T cell repertoires in COVID-19. Sequencing was performed with immunoSEQ multiplex PCR; in TCRdb, only in-frame clones are kept and a portion is missing. There are some 200,000 clones in the sample; 88% occur only once, and roughly 2.8% lies in the top ten. Sequencing used PBMCs or T cells enriched from blood (not recorded which). These receptors all come from a woman aged 30 to 39 who had recovered from COVID-19.

The chain couples TRBV2 to TRBJ2-6; 10 bases are a match to TRBD1. Germline V CDR1 and CDR2: SNHLY, FYNNEI. This CDR3 contains 17 residues. Trimming took 5 bases from V and 0 from J; bases not matched to a gene: 4. Written as DNA, the CDR3 is TGTGCCAGCAGTTGGGGACAGGGGAGCTCTGGGGCCAACGTCCTGACTTTC. This translates into CASSWGQGSSGANVLTF.

This CDR3 reads CASSESRYSGNTIYF. Written as DNA, the CDR3 is TGTGCCAGCAGTGAAAGCAGGTACTCTGGAAACACCATATATTTT. The chain uses TRBV2 and TRBJ1-3; D ambiguous. The CDR3 extends over 15 amino acids. Germline CDR1 and CDR2: SNHLY and FYNNEI. Trimming pared 2 bases from V and 0 bases from J, leaving 8 bases between.

The chain uses TRBV7-3 and TRBJ1-6; possibly TRBD1 for D (5 bases). CDR1 and CDR2 from the germline V gene are SGHTA and FQGTGA. Trimming pared 2 bases from V and 9 bases from J, leaving 11 bases between. The CDR3 contains 14 residues. The DNA for the CDR3 is TGTGCCAGCAGCTTAGGGGGGGATGGTTCACCCCTCCACTTT. Its translation is CASSLGGDGSPLHF.

J is TRBJ2-7 and V is TRBV7-6; D is possibly TRBD1 (6 bases). V gave up 3 bases and J gave up 3 bases, with 9 bases separating them. Germline CDR1 and CDR2: SGHVS and FNYEAQ. This CDR3 has 13 amino acids. The CDR3 DNA sequence: TGTGCCAGCAGCTTGGGGGACAACTACGAGCAGTACTTC. Its translation: CASSLGDNYEQYF.

This clone was seen a single time. This chain connects TRBV13 to TRBJ2-7; 9 bases match TRBD2. In germline, CDR1 is PRHDT, CDR2 FYEKMQ (reference sequence). CDR3 length: 15 amino acids. With 0 bases clipped from V and 2 bases from J, the junction kept 2 bases outside the gene matches. The CDR3 sequence is CASSLGPSGAYEQYF. In DNA, the CDR3 is TGTGCCAGCAGCTTAGGCCCTAGCGGGGCCTACGAGCAGTACTTC.

The rearrangement links TRBV25-1 to TRBJ1-2, with 9 bases matching TRBD1. The germline V gene has CDR1 MGHDK and CDR2 SYGVNS. V was clipped by 4 bases and J by 8 bases; unmatched bases: 11. The CDR3 has 15 amino acids. Written as DNA, the CDR3 is TGTGCCAGCAGTGTCGGGTACAGGGGGCTTGAGGGCTACACCTTC. Translating gives CASSVGYRGLEGYTF.

The gene calls are TRBV24-1 and TRBJ2-5, with 8 bases fitting TRBD1. The germline gives CDR1 KGHDR, CDR2 SFDVKD. V was pared by 2 bases and J by 5 bases, with 6 bases of the junction left unmatched. The CDR3 runs to 15 residues. In DNA, the CDR3 is TGTGCCACCAGTGATTCCCAGGGGGCGCGGGAGACCCAGTACTTC. This gives the protein CATSDSQGARETQYF.

The chain recombines TRBV7-7 with TRBJ1-6, with TRBD1 matching over 9 bases. This CDR3 comprises 21 residues. Germline loops: CDR1 SSHAT, CDR2 FNYEAQ (reference sequence). V was clipped by 0 bases and J by 5 bases; unmatched bases: 17. This chain's CDR3 is CASSLALLQGARKENNSPLHF. CDR3 bases: TGTGCCAGCAGCTTAGCTTTACTACAGGGGGCTAGGAAGGAGAATAATTCACCCCTCCACTTT.

The genes are TRBV11-3 and TRBJ2-7; TRBD1 matches at 7 bases. This CDR3 has 14 amino acids. Trimming removed 4 bases from V and 3 bases from J; junction bases left unmatched: 6. Per the germline V gene, CDR1 is SGHNT and CDR2 is YENEEA. In DNA, the CDR3 is TGTGCCAGCAGCTCCCGGGACAGTGACTACGAGCAGTACTTC. This translates into CASSSRDSDYEQYF.

This chain links TRBV18 with TRBJ1-2; 7 nucleotides align to TRBD1. Trimming took 5 bases from V and 6 from J; bases not matched to a gene: 6. Germline CDR1 is KGHSH and CDR2 is LQKENI. This CDR3 contains 13 residues. The CDR3 protein is CASSYITGDGYTF. The CDR3 region has the DNA TGTGCCAGCTCATATATCACAGGGGATGGCTACACCTTC.

This clone was recorded only once. CDR3 DNA: TGTGCCAGCAGCCCATCCCTTCGAGGGAACACCATATATTTT. This translates into CASSPSLRGNTIYF. The genes are TRBV6-5 and TRBJ1-3, with D uncertain. V was cut by 6 bases and J by 7 bases, with 16 bases left in between. Germline V gene lookup returns CDR1 MNHEY and CDR2 SVGAGI. The CDR3 spans 14 residues.

The chain couples TRBV5-1 to TRBJ1-6; possible D gene TRBD1, 6 bases. The germline CDR1 and CDR2 sequences are SGHRS and YFSETQ. The CDR3 has 14 residues. V lost 4 bases and J 5 bases, leaving 10 bases between the germline ends. In DNA, the CDR3 is TGCGCCAGCAGCCAAGACAGGAATAATTCACCCCTCCACTTT. It is translated as CASSQDRNNSPLHF.

This clone was seen only a few times. The chain carries TRBV27 and TRBJ1-2; 9 nucleotides match TRBD1. V was pared by 6 bases and J by 4 bases, with 6 bases of the junction left unmatched. CDR1 MNHEY and CDR2 SMNVEV come from the germline V gene (reference sequence). There are 14 residues in the CDR3. CDR3 protein: CASRRQGGGYGYTF. CDR3 DNA: TGTGCCAGCAGACGACAGGGGGGAGGCTATGGCTACACCTTC.

J is TRBJ1-2 and V is TRBV6-5; 9 bases align to TRBD1. The germline gives CDR1 MNHEY, CDR2 SVGAGI. The CDR3 length is 14 residues. Unmatched junction bases numbered 5, after V lost 5 bases and J lost 4 bases. In nucleotides, the CDR3 is TGTGCCAGCAGTCCGACAGGGGGAGTCTATGGCTACACCTTC. Protein product: CASSPTGGVYGYTF.

This sequence joins TRBV4-2 and TRBJ2-5, with 8 bases matching TRBD2. The length of the CDR3 is 17 residues. V lost 3 bases to trimming and J lost 2 bases; unmatched junction nucleotides: 11. CDR1 and CDR2 from the germline V gene are LGHNA and YNFKEQ. The CDR3 coding sequence is TGTGCCAGCAGCCATGCACAGTCGTCGGGGGGGCAAGAGACCCAGTACTTC. Translated, it gives CASSHAQSSGGQETQYF.

The genes are TRBV19 and TRBJ1-2; 8 bases align to TRBD1. V lost 3 bases and J lost 4; bases outside the gene matches: 7. The length of the CDR3 is 15 residues. Looked up from germline, CDR1 is LNHDA and CDR2 is SQIVND (reference sequence). In DNA form, the CDR3 reads TGTGCCAGTAGTATGGACAGGGACAATAGCTATGGCTACACCTTC. Residues: CASSMDRDNSYGYTF. Supplemented by reference TRBV19 and TRBJ1-2, the full variable domain reads DGGITQSPKYLFRKEGQNVTLSCEQNLNHDAMYWYRQDPGQGLRLIYYSQIVNDFQKGDIAEGYSVSREKKESFPLTVTSAQKNPTAFYLCASSMDRDNSYGYTFGSGTRLTVV.

The chain uses TRBV7-9 and TRBJ2-7; D may be TRBD1 (5 bases). The CDR3 has 12 residues. In germline, CDR1 is SEHNR, CDR2 FQNEAQ (reference sequence). The ends were cut back, 9 bases at V and 7 bases at J, with 16 bases in the middle. CDR3 loop: CASQTVTLEQYF. The CDR3 DNA reads TGTGCCAGTCAGACAGTCACCCTTGAGCAGTACTTC.

This chain links TRBV4-2 with TRBJ1-2; no clear D gene. Trimming stripped 1 base from V and 8 bases from J, with 17 bases between. The CDR3 is made up of 15 amino acids. Germline loops: CDR1 LGHNA, CDR2 YNFKEQ. CDR3 coding DNA: TGTGCCAGCAGCCAAGTAGAGGTCGACCAAGCAGGCTACACCTTC. Its translation is CASSQVEVDQAGYTF.

The CDR3 is CASSFFPGVEAFF. The DNA of the CDR3 is TGTGCCAGTAGTTTCTTCCCCGGTGTTGAAGCTTTCTTT. This chain links TRBV19 with TRBJ1-1, with unresolved D. Germline CDR1 LNHDA, CDR2 SQIVND (reference sequence). V lost 5 bases, J lost 7 bases, and 14 bases lay in between. The length of the CDR3 is 13 residues.

This clone was found a few times. The chain carries TRBV4-1 and TRBJ2-3; D is possibly TRBD2 (6 bases). V was clipped by 1 base and J by 5 bases, with 16 bases between them. The CDR3 has 16 residues. CDR1 is MGHRA, CDR2 YSYEKL, per germline. The CDR3 here is CASSQAYGGARDTQYF. CDR3 DNA sequence: TGCGCCAGCAGCCAAGCTTATGGCGGGGCGAGAGATACGCAGTATTTT.

This sequence joins TRBV7-2 and TRBJ2-5; 8 positions match TRBD1. The CDR3 spans 13 residues. Germline V CDR1 and CDR2: SGHTA, FQGNSA. The junction had 6 bases not matched to a gene; V was cut back by 8 bases and J by 4 bases. The CDR3 loop is CASSDRVSETQYF. Written as DNA, the CDR3 is TGTGCCAGCTCGGACAGGGTGTCAGAGACCCAGTACTTC.

The chain couples TRBV11-3 to TRBJ1-6, with TRBD1 identical over 10 bases. The CDR3 has 19 residues. V dropped 2 bases and J dropped 5; count of bases not matched to a gene: 12. Germline CDR1 is SGHNT and CDR2 is YENEEA. CDR3 sequence reads: CASSLRPGPDRGHNSPLHF. In nucleotides, the CDR3 is TGTGCCAGCAGCTTAAGACCGGGGCCAGACAGGGGGCATAATTCACCCCTCCACTTT.

The chain recombines TRBV19 with TRBJ2-1; 8 bases fit TRBD1. The CDR3 is made up of 15 amino acids. Germline CDR1 is LNHDA and CDR2 is SQIVND (reference sequence). Trimming took 5 bases from V and 3 from J; bases not matched to a gene: 6. As DNA, the CDR3 is TGTGCCAGTAGTGGCAGGGGGCACCGCTACAATGAGCAGTTCTTC. Its translation: CASSGRGHRYNEQFF.

The V and J genes are TRBV7-2 and TRBJ1-2; 8 bases agree with TRBD1. The germline V gene has CDR1 SGHTA and CDR2 FQGNSA. The CDR3 consists of 15 residues. Trimming took 0 bases from V and 1 from J; bases not matched to a gene: 1. The chain's CDR3 is CASSLAQGVNYGYTF. For the CDR3, the DNA is TGTGCCAGCAGCTTAGCACAGGGGGTTAACTATGGCTACACCTTC.

This chain joins TRBV4-3 and TRBJ1-4, with D possibly TRBD1 on 5 matching bases. V was shortened by 1 base and J by 5 bases, with 11 bases between the two germline ends. The CDR3 extends over 15 amino acids. The germline CDR1 and CDR2 sequences are LGHNA and YSLEER. This CDR3 is CASSQGPGMNEKLFF. CDR3 sequence (DNA): TGCGCCAGCAGCCAAGGGCCAGGGATGAATGAAAAACTGTTTTTT.